The 16 T cell receptor beta chains in this list originate from one sample, sequenced in a study of T cell changes during pregnancy in multiple sclerosis. Profiled with immunoSEQ multiplex PCR; TCRdb holds only in-frame clones, not every one. The repertoire holds approximately 72,000 clones, with 92% as singletons. Sequences were derived from peripheral blood, sampled in the first trimester of pregnancy. These receptors were collected from a female donor in good health, enrolled as a control in a pregnancy study.

The rearrangement joins TRBV5-1 to TRBJ2-5; D is unclear. V was clipped by 3 bases and J by 3 bases, with 3 bases between them. The CDR3 is 11 amino acids. Germline CDR1 SGHRS, CDR2 YFSETQ. The CDR3 is CASSSKETQYF. DNA for the CDR3: TGCGCCAGCAGCTCAAAAGAGACCCAGTACTTC.

The genes are TRBV27 and TRBJ2-5; 8 nucleotides match TRBD2. Looked up from germline, CDR1 is MNHEY and CDR2 is SMNVEV (reference sequence). The CDR3 is made up of 18 amino acids. Trimming took 5 bases from V and 5 from J; bases not matched to a gene: 19. The CDR3 here is CASSPYPLAGGSWETQYF. In nucleotides, the CDR3 is TGTGCCAGCAGTCCCTATCCCCTTGCGGGGGGATCCTGGGAGACCCAGTACTTC.

This clone has more than one count but fewer than ten. The chain couples TRBV11-2 to TRBJ2-3, with TRBD1 as a possible D gene (6 bases). CDR1 and CDR2 (germline): SGHAT, FQNNGV. Trimming cost V 5 bases and J 4 bases, with 13 bases left between them. There are 14 residues in the CDR3. CDR3 residues: CASSQIRGPDTQYF. CDR3 coding DNA: TGTGCCAGCAGCCAAATCAGGGGCCCAGATACGCAGTATTTT.

The V gene is TRBV5-8, the J gene TRBJ2-1; the match to TRBD1 covers 7 bases. Germline V CDR1 and CDR2: SGHTS, YDEGEE. CDR3 size: 17 residues. V dropped 4 bases and J dropped 12; count of bases not matched to a gene: 22. The CDR3 protein is CASSTYSQGTEGKGQFF. The CDR3 DNA sequence: TGTGCCAGCAGCACCTATTCGCAGGGGACAGAGGGTAAAGGGCAGTTCTTC. Looking up the rest from reference TRBV5-8 and TRBJ2-1 gives the full variable domain: EAGVTQSPTHLIKTRGQQATLRCSPISGHTSVYWYQQALGLGLQFLLWYDEGEERNRGNFPPRFSGRQFPNYSSELNVNALELEDSALYLCASSTYSQGTEGKGQFFGPGTRLTVL.

V gene TRBV15 combines with J gene TRBJ1-3; maybe TRBD1 (6 bases). Trimming took 8 bases from V and 4 from J, leaving 15 bases between them. This CDR3 comprises 14 residues. The germline gives CDR1 LNHNV, CDR2 YYDKDF (reference sequence). The CDR3 sequence is CATDNGTFGNTIYF. The DNA of the CDR3 is TGTGCCACCGATAACGGGACATTCGGAAACACCATATATTTT.

The chain links TRBV27 to TRBJ2-1; unclear D gene. The CDR3 spans 13 residues. The V gene lost 2 bases and the J gene lost 5 bases, with 7 bases spanning the gap. CDR1 and CDR2 from the germline V gene are MNHEY and SMNVEV (reference sequence). DNA of the CDR3: TGTGCCAGCAGTTTAGTAACAAACAATGAGCAGTTCTTC. As protein: CASSLVTNNEQFF.

This clone is a singleton in its sample. The chain combines TRBV2 with TRBJ2-3, with D tentatively TRBD2 (6 bases). Germline CDR1 reads SNHLY; CDR2 reads FYNNEI. V lost 10 bases to trimming and J lost 4 bases, with 15 bases between them. This CDR3 has 13 amino acids. CDR3 protein: CATWGVGADTQYF. In nucleotides, the CDR3 is TGTGCCACCTGGGGGGTGGGGGCAGATACGCAGTATTTT. The complete variable domain, with remaining parts taken from reference TRBV2 and TRBJ2-3, reads EPEVTQTPSHQVTQMGQEVILRCVPISNHLYFYWYRQILGQKVEFLVSFYNNEISEKSEIFDDQFSVERPDGSNFTLKIRSTKLEDSAMYFCATWGVGADTQYFGPGTRLTVL.

This clone is a singleton in its sample. This chain uses TRBV28 with TRBJ2-2; D might be TRBD1 (5 bases). CDR1 and CDR2 (germline): MDHEN, SYDVKM. The CDR3 sequence is 14 residues long. V was clipped by 3 bases and J by 1 base, with 6 bases between them. The CDR3 coding sequence is TGTGCCAGCAGTTTGGGGCAGAACACCGGGGAGCTGTTTTTT. It translates to CASSLGQNTGELFF. Together with reference TRBV28 and TRBJ2-2, the CDR3 gives the full variable domain: DVKVTQSSRYLVKRTGEKVFLECVQDMDHENMFWYRQDPGLGLRLIYFSYDVKMKEKGDIPEGYSVSREKKERFSLILESASTNQTSMYLCASSLGQNTGELFFGEGSRLTVL.

The chain links TRBV5-4 to TRBJ2-6, with 9 bases fitting TRBD1. This CDR3 is built from 18 residues. V shed 4 bases, J shed 2 bases, and the junction held 10 bases outside the gene matches. Germline V gives CDR1 SGHNT, CDR2 YYREEE (reference sequence). CDR3 sequence reads: CASSGGQGRAAGANVLTF. The CDR3 DNA is TGTGCCAGCAGCGGAGGACAGGGGAGGGCGGCTGGGGCCAACGTCCTGACTTTC.

CDR3 amino acids: CASSLERGDYNEQFF. The CDR3 region has the DNA TGTGCCAGCAGCTTAGAACGGGGGGATTACAATGAGCAGTTCTTC. The chain carries TRBV11-3 and TRBJ2-1; 7 bases agree with TRBD2. The V segment lost 0 bases and the J segment 4 bases; nucleotides outside the gene matches: 3. The germline CDR1 and CDR2 sequences are SGHNT and YENEEA. The length of the CDR3 is 15 residues. The full variable domain, in which reference TRBV11-3 and TRBJ2-1 provide the parts outside the CDR3, is EAGVVQSPRYKIIEKKQPVAFWCNPISGHNTLYWYLQNLGQGPELLIRYENEEAVDDSQLPKDRFSAERLKGVDSTLKIQPAELGDSAVYLCASSLERGDYNEQFFGPGTRLTVL.

In nucleotides, the CDR3 is TGTGCCAGCAGTCCACAGGGGGCAGGGGCCAACGTCCTGACTTTC. This gives the protein CASSPQGAGANVLTF. V usage is TRBV28 and J usage is TRBJ2-6; TRBD1 matches 9 bases. The CDR3 is 15 residues long. Trimming at V came to 5 bases and at J to 4 bases, leaving 3 bases not matched to a gene. In germline, CDR1 is MDHEN, CDR2 SYDVKM.

This clone was found once. This chain joins TRBV5-4 and TRBJ2-1; 7 bases line up with TRBD2. Germline CDR1 SGHNT, CDR2 YYREEE (reference sequence). This CDR3 has 16 amino acids. With V trimmed by 0 bases and J by 8 bases, 11 bases remained unmatched. Written as DNA, the CDR3 is TGTGCCAGCAGCTTGGCCCGCGGGAGCTCCCTCGATGAGCAGTTCTTC. This gives the protein CASSLARGSSLDEQFF.

The V call is TRBV5-6, the J call TRBJ2-5; D unresolved. The V end lost 4 bases, the J end lost 1 base, and 14 bases lay between the germline ends. Per the germline V gene, CDR1 is SGHDT and CDR2 is YYEEEE. This CDR3 comprises 15 residues. This CDR3 is CASSPRRMGQETQYF. The DNA of the CDR3 is TGTGCCAGCAGCCCCCGGAGAATGGGCCAAGAGACCCAGTACTTC.

The chain recombines TRBV27 with TRBJ2-7; no clear D. The CDR3 contains 13 residues. Germline assignment: CDR1 MNHEY and CDR2 SMNVEV (reference sequence). Trimming shortened V by 0 bases and J by 6 bases, and 9 bases separated the two germline ends. DNA of the CDR3: TGTGCCAGCAGTTTATCCCCTAGAACCGAGCAGTACTTC. Translating it yields CASSLSPRTEQYF.

The J gene is TRBJ2-7, the V gene TRBV11-2, with 8 bases aligning to TRBD1. The junction had 15 bases not matched to a gene; V was cut back by 5 bases and J by 6 bases. Germline V lookup: CDR1 SGHAT, CDR2 FQNNGV. The CDR3 is made up of 16 amino acids. The CDR3 sequence: CASSPGPGTGISEQYF. CDR3 nucleotides: TGTGCCAGCAGCCCAGGACCCGGGACAGGTATTTCCGAGCAGTACTTC.

The J gene is TRBJ1-2, the V gene TRBV28, with TRBD1 as a possible D gene (6 bases). With 4 bases removed from V and 4 bases from J, the gap between germline ends came to 16 bases. This CDR3 has 15 amino acids. The germline V gene has CDR1 MDHEN and CDR2 SYDVKM. Here the CDR3 DNA reads TGTGCCAGCAGTTCCACCGGGACAACGATCTATGGCTACACCTTC. Its protein product is CASSSTGTTIYGYTF.